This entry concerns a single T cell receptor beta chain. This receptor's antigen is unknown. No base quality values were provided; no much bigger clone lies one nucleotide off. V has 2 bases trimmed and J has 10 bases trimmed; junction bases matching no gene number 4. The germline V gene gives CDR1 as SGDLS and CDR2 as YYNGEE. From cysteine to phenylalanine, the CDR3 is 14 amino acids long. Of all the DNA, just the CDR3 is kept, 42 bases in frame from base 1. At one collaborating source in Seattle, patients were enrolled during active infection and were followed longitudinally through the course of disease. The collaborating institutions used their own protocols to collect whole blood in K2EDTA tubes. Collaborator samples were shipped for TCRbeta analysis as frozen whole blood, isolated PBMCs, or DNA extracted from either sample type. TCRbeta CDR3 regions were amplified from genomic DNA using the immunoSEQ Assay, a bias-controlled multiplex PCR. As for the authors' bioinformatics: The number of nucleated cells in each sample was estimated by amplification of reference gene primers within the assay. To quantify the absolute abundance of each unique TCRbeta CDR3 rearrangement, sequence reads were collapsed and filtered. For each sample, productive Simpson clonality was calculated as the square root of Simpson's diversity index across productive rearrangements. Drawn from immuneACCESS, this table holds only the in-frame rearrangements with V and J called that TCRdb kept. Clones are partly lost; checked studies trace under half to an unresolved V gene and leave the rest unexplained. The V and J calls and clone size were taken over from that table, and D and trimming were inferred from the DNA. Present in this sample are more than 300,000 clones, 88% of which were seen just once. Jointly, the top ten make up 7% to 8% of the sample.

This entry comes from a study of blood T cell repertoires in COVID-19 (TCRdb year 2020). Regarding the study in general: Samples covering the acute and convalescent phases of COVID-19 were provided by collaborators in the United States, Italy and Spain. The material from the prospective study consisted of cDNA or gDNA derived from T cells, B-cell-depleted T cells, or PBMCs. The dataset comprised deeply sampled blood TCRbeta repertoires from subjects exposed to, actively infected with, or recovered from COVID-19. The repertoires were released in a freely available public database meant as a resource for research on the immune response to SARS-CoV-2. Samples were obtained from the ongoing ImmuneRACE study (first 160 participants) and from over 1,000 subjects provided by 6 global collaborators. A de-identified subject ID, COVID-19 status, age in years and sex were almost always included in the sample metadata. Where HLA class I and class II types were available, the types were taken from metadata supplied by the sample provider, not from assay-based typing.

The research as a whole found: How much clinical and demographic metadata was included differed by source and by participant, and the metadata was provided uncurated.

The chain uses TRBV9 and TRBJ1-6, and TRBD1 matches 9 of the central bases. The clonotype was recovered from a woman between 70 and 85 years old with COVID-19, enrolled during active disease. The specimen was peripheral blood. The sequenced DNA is TGTGCCAGCAGCGTCGGGACAGGGTGGTCACCCCTCCACTTT. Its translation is CASSVGTGWSPLHF.